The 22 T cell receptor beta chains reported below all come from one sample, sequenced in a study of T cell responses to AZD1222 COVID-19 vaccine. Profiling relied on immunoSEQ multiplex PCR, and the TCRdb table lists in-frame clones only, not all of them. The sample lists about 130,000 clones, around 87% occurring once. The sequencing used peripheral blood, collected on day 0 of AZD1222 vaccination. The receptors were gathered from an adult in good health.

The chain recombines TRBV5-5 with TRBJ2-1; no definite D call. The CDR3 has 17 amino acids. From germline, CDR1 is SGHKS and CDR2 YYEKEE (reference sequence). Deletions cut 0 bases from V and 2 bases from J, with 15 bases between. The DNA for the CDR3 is TGTGCCAGCAGCTTGGCGTCCTATGCGAGTGCCTACAATGAGCAGTTCTTC. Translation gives CASSLASYASAYNEQFF.

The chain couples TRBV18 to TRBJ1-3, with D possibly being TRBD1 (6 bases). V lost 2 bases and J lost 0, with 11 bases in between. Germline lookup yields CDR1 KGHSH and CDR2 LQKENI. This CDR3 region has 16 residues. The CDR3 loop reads CASSPDRPNSGNTIYF. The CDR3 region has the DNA TGTGCCAGCTCACCAGACAGGCCGAACTCTGGAAACACCATATATTTT.

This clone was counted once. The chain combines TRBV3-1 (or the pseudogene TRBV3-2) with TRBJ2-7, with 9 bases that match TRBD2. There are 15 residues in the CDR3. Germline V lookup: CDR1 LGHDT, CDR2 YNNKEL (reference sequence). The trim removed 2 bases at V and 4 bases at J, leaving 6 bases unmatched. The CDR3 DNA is TGTGCCAGCAGCCAATTAGCGGGGGCCGGGTACGAGCAGTACTTC. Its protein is CASSQLAGAGYEQYF.

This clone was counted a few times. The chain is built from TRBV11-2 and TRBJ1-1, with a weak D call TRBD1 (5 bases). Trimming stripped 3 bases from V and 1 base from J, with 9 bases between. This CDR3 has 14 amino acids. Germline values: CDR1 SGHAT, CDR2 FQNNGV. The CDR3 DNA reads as TGTGCCAGCAGCTTGAAGGGGACGAACACTGAAGCTTTCTTT. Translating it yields CASSLKGTNTEAFF.

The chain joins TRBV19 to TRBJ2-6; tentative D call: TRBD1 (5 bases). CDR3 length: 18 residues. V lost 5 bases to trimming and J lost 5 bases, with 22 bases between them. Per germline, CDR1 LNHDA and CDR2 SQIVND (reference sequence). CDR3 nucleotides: TGTGCCAGTAGTGTCACGACAACAGGCGGCCATCGGGCCAACGTCCTGACTTTC. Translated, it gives CASSVTTTGGHRANVLTF.

CDR3 sequence (DNA): TGCAGTGCTACAGGGTCCACTGAAGCTTTCTTT. Its protein product is CSATGSTEAFF. The rearrangement joins TRBV20-1 to TRBJ1-1; D is perhaps TRBD1 (5 bases). The CDR3 sequence is 11 residues long. V lost 4 bases and J 4 bases, leaving 7 bases between the germline ends. Germline-derived CDR1 and CDR2 are DFQATT and SNEGSKA (reference sequence).

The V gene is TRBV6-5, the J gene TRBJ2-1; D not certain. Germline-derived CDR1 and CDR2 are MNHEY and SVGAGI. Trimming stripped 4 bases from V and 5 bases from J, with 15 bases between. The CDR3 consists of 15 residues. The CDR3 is CASSSPGLKDNEQFF. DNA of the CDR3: TGTGCCAGCAGTTCCCCAGGTTTGAAGGACAATGAGCAGTTCTTC.

In DNA form, the CDR3 reads TGTGCCAGCAGTTTGGCAGGGGGCTACGAGCAGTACTTC. Protein: CASSLAGGYEQYF. The chain is built from TRBV28 and TRBJ2-7; 7 bases align to TRBD1. The germline V gene has CDR1 MDHEN and CDR2 SYDVKM. V dropped 3 bases and J dropped 3; count of bases not matched to a gene: 2. The CDR3 spans 13 residues.

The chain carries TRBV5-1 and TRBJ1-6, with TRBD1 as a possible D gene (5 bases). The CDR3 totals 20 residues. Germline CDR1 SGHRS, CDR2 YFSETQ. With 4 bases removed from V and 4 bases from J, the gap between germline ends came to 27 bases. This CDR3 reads CASSGQTGTSSNRYNSPLHF. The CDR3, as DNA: TGCGCCAGCAGCGGGCAAACCGGGACGTCAAGTAACCGATATAATTCACCCCTCCACTTT. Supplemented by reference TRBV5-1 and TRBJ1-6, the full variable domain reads KAGVTQTPRYLIKTRGQQVTLSCSPISGHRSVSWYQQTPGQGLQFLFEYFSETQRNKGNFPGRFSGRQFSNSRSEMNVSTLELGDSALYLCASSGQTGTSSNRYNSPLHFGNGTRLTVT.

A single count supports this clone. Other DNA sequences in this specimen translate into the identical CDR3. The CDR3 sequence: CASSLGPTDTQYF. CDR3 nucleotides: TGTGCCAGCAGCTTGGGACCAACGGATACGCAGTATTTT. The J gene is TRBJ2-3, the V gene TRBV7-3; either TRBD1 or TRBD2 may supply D (5 bases each). The V end lost 3 bases, the J end lost 6 bases, and 10 bases lay between the germline ends. CDR3 length: 13 amino acids. CDR1 SGHTA and CDR2 FQGTGA come from the germline V gene.

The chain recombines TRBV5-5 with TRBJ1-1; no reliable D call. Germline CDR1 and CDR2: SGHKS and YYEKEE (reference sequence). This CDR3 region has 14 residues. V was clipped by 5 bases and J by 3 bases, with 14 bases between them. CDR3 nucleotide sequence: TGTGCCAGCAGACCAGACCTGGTCGACACTGAAGCTTTCTTT. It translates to CASRPDLVDTEAFF.

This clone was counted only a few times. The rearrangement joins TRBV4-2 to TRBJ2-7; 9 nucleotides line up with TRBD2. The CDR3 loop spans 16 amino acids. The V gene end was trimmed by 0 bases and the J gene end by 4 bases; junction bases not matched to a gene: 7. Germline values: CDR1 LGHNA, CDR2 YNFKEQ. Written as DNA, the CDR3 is TGTGCCAGCAGCCAAGAGATAGCGGGGGTAACTTACGAGCAGTACTTC. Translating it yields CASSQEIAGVTYEQYF.

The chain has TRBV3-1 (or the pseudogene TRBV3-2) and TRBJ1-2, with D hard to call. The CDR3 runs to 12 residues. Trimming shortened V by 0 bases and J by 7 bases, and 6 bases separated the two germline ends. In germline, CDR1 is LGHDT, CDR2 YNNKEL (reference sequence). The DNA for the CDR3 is TGTGCCAGCAGCCAAGACTACTCTGGCTACACCTTC. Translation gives CASSQDYSGYTF.

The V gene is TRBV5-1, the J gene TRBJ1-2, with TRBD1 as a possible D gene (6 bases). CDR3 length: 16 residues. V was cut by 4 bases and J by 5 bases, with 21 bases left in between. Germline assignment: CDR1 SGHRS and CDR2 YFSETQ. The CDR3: CASSPGGTSSGYGYTF. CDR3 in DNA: TGCGCCAGCAGCCCCGGGGGCACCTCGTCAGGGTATGGCTACACCTTC.

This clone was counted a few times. The CDR3 DNA reads TGTGCCAGCAGTGCCGGGACTTGGGGTACTGAAGCTTTCTTT. It encodes CASSAGTWGTEAFF. The chain has TRBV6-4 and TRBJ1-1, with a tentative D call TRBD1 (5 bases). The germline V and J ends were trimmed by 4 bases and 5 bases, with 14 bases remaining between them. The germline V gene encodes CDR1 MRHNA and CDR2 SNTAGT. The CDR3 covers 14 residues.

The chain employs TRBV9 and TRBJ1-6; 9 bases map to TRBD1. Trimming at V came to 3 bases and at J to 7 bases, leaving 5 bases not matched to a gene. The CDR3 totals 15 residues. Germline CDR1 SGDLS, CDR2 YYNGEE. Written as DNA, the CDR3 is TGTGCCAGCAGCGCTTCGGACAGGGGAAATTCACCCCTCCACTTT. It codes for CASSASDRGNSPLHF.

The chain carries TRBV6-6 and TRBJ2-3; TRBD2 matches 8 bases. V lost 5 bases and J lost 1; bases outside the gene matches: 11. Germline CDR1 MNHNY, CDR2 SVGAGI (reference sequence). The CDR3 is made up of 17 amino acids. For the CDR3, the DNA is TGTGCCAGCAGTCCCTGGCGGGGGGCGGGGGGCACAGATACGCAGTATTTT. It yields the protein CASSPWRGAGGTDTQYF.

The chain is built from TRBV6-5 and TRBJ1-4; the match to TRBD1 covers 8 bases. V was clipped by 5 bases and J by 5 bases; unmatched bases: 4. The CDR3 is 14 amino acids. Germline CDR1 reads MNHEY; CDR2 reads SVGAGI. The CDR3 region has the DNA TGTGCCAGCAGTACGGACAGGGTCAATGAAAAACTGTTTTTT. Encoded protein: CASSTDRVNEKLFF.

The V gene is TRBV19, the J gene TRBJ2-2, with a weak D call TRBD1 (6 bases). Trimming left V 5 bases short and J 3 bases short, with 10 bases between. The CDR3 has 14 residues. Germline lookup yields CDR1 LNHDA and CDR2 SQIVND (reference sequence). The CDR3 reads CASSATGYTGELFF. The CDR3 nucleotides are TGTGCCAGTAGTGCGACAGGATACACCGGGGAGCTGTTTTTT.

DNA for the CDR3: TGTGCCAGCAGCTTGTTGGGGGGCCCTGGAAACACCATATATTTT. Encoded protein: CASSLLGGPGNTIYF. The V and J genes are TRBV5-5 and TRBJ1-3; a possible D gene is TRBD1 (6 bases). V lost 1 base and J lost 2, with 10 bases in between. CDR3 size: 15 residues. CDR1 SGHKS and CDR2 YYEKEE come from the germline V gene (reference sequence).

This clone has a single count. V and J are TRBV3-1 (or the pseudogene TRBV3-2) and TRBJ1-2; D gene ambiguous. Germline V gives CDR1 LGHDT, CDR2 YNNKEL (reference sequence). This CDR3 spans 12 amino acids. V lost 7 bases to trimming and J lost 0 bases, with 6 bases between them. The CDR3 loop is CASKGSNYGYTF. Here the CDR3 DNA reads TGTGCCAGCAAAGGTTCTAACTATGGCTACACCTTC.

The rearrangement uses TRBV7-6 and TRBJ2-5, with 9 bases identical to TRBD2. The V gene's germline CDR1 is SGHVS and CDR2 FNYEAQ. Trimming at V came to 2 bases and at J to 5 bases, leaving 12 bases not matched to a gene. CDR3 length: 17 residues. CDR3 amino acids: CASSLYGSGGQGETQYF. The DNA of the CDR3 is TGTGCCAGCAGCTTATATGGTAGCGGGGGTCAGGGGGAGACCCAGTACTTC.